One and the same sample provided the 14 T cell receptor beta chains below, sequenced in a study of radiotherapy plus CTLA-4 blockade in lung cancer. TCRdb's table, derived via immunoSEQ multiplex PCR, lists solely in-frame clones and lacks some. The data show tens of thousands of clones, about 80% seen once. The sequenced sample was peripheral blood, obtained from a patient treated with radiotherapy plus ipilimumab. These TCRs come from a human donor with non-small cell lung cancer who had a partial response to radiotherapy plus ipilimumab.

In this sample, this clone turned up once. The CDR3 nucleotides read TGTGCCAGCAGTTTACGGGACAGCTTCTACTCTGGGGCCAACGTCCTGACTTTC. It yields the protein CASSLRDSFYSGANVLTF. The J gene is TRBJ2-6, the V gene TRBV27, with 7 bases lining up with TRBD1. This CDR3 has 18 residues. Trimming cost V 2 bases and J 0 bases; bases outside gene matches: 7. Germline CDR1 and CDR2: MNHEY and SMNVEV (reference sequence).

Here the CDR3 DNA reads TGTGCCAGCAGGCAACTAGCGGGGAACACCGGGGAGCTGTTTTTT. This translates into CASRQLAGNTGELFF. The V and J genes are TRBV27 and TRBJ2-2; 9 positions agree with TRBD2. The CDR3 covers 15 residues. J lost 1 base, V lost 6 bases, and 3 bases had no gene match. CDR1 and CDR2 from the germline V gene are MNHEY and SMNVEV (reference sequence).

This sequence joins TRBV5-4 and TRBJ2-5; TRBD1 matches 8 bases. The CDR3 is 18 residues long. V was clipped by 0 bases and J by 5 bases; unmatched bases: 15. Per germline, CDR1 SGHNT and CDR2 YYREEE (reference sequence). The CDR3 here is CASSLEGTGPLRRETQYF. The CDR3 DNA follows: TGTGCCAGCAGCTTGGAAGGGACAGGCCCCCTACGAAGGGAGACCCAGTACTTC.

This chain uses TRBV2 with TRBJ1-4, with 9 bases matching TRBD1. CDR1 and CDR2 (germline): SNHLY, FYNNEI. V lost 3 bases to trimming and J lost 7 bases; unmatched junction nucleotides: 9. The CDR3 is 16 residues long. CDR3 nucleotides: TGTGCCAGCAGTGATGGGACAGGGTGGCAGGGTGAAAAACTGTTTTTT. Protein product: CASSDGTGWQGEKLFF.

CDR3 bases: TGTGCCAGCAGTTCCGGACAGGGGTGGAACAATCAGCCCCAGCATTTT. Its translation is CASSSGQGWNNQPQHF. This rearrangement joins TRBV28 to TRBJ1-5, with 9 bases aligning to TRBD1. The V and J ends lost 4 bases and 3 bases, in that order; junction bases with no gene match: 7. The CDR3 is 16 residues long. The germline CDR1 and CDR2 sequences are MDHEN and SYDVKM.

This chain connects TRBV2 to TRBJ2-5; weak D call: TRBD1 (6 bases). The CDR3 runs to 17 residues. Germline lookup yields CDR1 SNHLY and CDR2 FYNNEI. The ends were cut back, 4 bases at V and 7 bases at J, with 25 bases in the middle. The CDR3 protein is CASSAGSGVFDLATQYF. The CDR3 DNA follows: TGTGCCAGCAGTGCAGGTTCAGGGGTTTTCGATTTGGCGACCCAGTACTTC.

The V call is TRBV2, the J call TRBJ2-7; 11 bases are shared with TRBD2. V was clipped by 4 bases and J by 3 bases; unmatched bases: 5. The germline V gene encodes CDR1 SNHLY and CDR2 FYNNEI. This CDR3 region has 15 residues. In DNA form, the CDR3 reads TGTGCCAGCAGTGCCGCTAGCGGGGGGCTCTACGAGCAGTACTTC. Its translation is CASSAASGGLYEQYF.

This clone was detected only a few times. The V call is TRBV5-1, the J call TRBJ1-1; no definite D call. The CDR3 is made up of 12 amino acids. The V end was cut by 5 bases, the J end by 1 base, with 6 bases between. Germline V gene sequence: CDR1 SGHRS, CDR2 YFSETQ. The CDR3: CASSYRNTEAFF. CDR3 bases: TGCGCCAGCAGTTATCGGAACACTGAAGCTTTCTTT.

The chain recombines TRBV28 with TRBJ1-5; D gene ambiguous. V lost 4 bases and J 6 bases, leaving 16 bases between the germline ends. The germline V gene encodes CDR1 MDHEN and CDR2 SYDVKM. This CDR3 is 15 amino acids long. CDR3 loop: CASSSWTSGGQPQHF. The CDR3 nucleotides are TGTGCCAGCAGTTCGTGGACGTCCGGAGGTCAGCCCCAGCATTTT.

This chain links TRBV18 with TRBJ2-3; possibly TRBD2 for D (5 bases). Germline V gene lookup returns CDR1 KGHSH and CDR2 LQKENI. V dropped 2 bases and J dropped 1 base, with 7 bases sitting between them. The CDR3 extends over 14 amino acids. As DNA, the CDR3 is TGTGCCAGCTCACCAAGAGCGGGCACAGATACGCAGTATTTT. This translates into CASSPRAGTDTQYF.

The rearrangement links TRBV6-6 to TRBJ1-5, with D hard to call. The germline gives CDR1 MNHNY, CDR2 SVGAGI (reference sequence). The CDR3 is made up of 15 amino acids. V lost 7 bases and J lost 0, with 13 bases in between. CDR3 in amino acids: CASKSTVLSNQPQHF. CDR3 DNA: TGTGCCAGCAAATCCACAGTCCTTAGCAATCAGCCCCAGCATTTT.

The CDR3 nucleotides read TGTGCCAGCAGCTTAGGGGGACAGGGGGCGCGCAACTATGGCTACACCTTC. Translation: CASSLGGQGARNYGYTF. The genes are TRBV7-9 and TRBJ1-2; TRBD1 matches 12 bases. Trimming took 1 base from V and 2 from J; bases not matched to a gene: 5. Looked up from germline, CDR1 is SEHNR and CDR2 is FQNEAQ (reference sequence). This CDR3 spans 17 amino acids.

This chain uses TRBV5-6 with TRBJ1-1; D may be TRBD1 (6 bases). V was cut by 3 bases and J by 1 base, with 7 bases left in between. The germline V gene has CDR1 SGHDT and CDR2 YYEEEE. This CDR3 region has 13 residues. CDR3 amino acids: CASSWTANTEAFF. The CDR3, as DNA: TGTGCCAGCAGCTGGACAGCGAACACTGAAGCTTTCTTT.

J is TRBJ2-6 and V is TRBV28; tentatively, D is TRBD1 (7 bases). V lost 10 bases and J 0 bases, leaving 19 bases between the germline ends. The CDR3 contains 17 residues. The V gene's germline CDR1 is MDHEN and CDR2 SYDVKM. CDR3 in amino acids: CATLPQGGNSGANVLTF. The CDR3 region has the DNA TGTGCCACCCTCCCTCAGGGGGGAAACTCTGGGGCCAACGTCCTGACTTTC.